Sequencing of this TCR beta chain was carried out in a study of cytomegalovirus exposure and HLA in healthy donors. PCR was performed using 60 Vbeta and 13 Jbeta primers. Assay used: immunoSEQ multiplex PCR; TCRdb lists only in-frame clones, some missing. The sample lists about 140,000 clones, 65% to 80% occurring once. The CDR3 is 17 residues long. Germline V gives CDR1 LNHDA, CDR2 SQIVND (reference sequence). V lost 3 bases to trimming and J lost 2 bases; unmatched junction nucleotides: 5. The source of this sequence is a human donor in good health. The specimen was PBMCs. The J gene is TRBJ2-2, the V gene TRBV19; 11 bases fit TRBD2. The CDR3 DNA reads TGTGCCAGTAGTATCCCGGGACTAGCGGCTAACACCGGGGAGCTGTTTTTT. Translated: CASSIPGLAANTGELFF. The full variable domain, with the rest looked up from reference TRBV19 and TRBJ2-2, is DGGITQSPKYLFRKEGQNVTLSCEQNLNHDAMYWYRQDPGQGLRLIYYSQIVNDFQKGDIAEGYSVSREKKESFPLTVTSAQKNPTAFYLCASSIPGLAANTGELFFGEGSRLTVL.